The 4 T cell receptor beta chains below were found in one sample sequenced in a study of cytomegalovirus exposure and HLA in healthy donors. Researchers ran the PCR with 60 Vbeta and 13 Jbeta primers. Data came from immunoSEQ multiplex PCR; TCRdb stores just in-frame clones and leaves some out. Of about 150,000 clones in the sample, 60% to 85% were seen once. Sequencing was performed on PBMCs. These receptors were obtained from a woman in her forties in good health and CMV-seropositive.

V usage is TRBV7-6 and J usage is TRBJ2-5; 8 bases match TRBD1. The CDR3 runs 16 residues. Germline V gene lookup returns CDR1 SGHVS and CDR2 FNYEAQ. V dropped 5 bases and J dropped 1; count of bases not matched to a gene: 9. The CDR3: CASSIRQGTPQETQYF. The CDR3 region has the DNA TGTGCCAGCAGCATACGACAGGGGACCCCCCAAGAGACCCAGTACTTC.

The chain links TRBV5-4 to TRBJ2-7; 12 nucleotides agree with TRBD2. Germline V gene lookup returns CDR1 SGHNT and CDR2 YYREEE (reference sequence). V gave up 4 bases and J gave up 0 bases; unmatched junction bases: 8. This CDR3 has 17 residues. In nucleotides, the CDR3 is TGTGCCAGCAGCAACGGACTAGCGGGAAGTACCTCCTACGAGCAGTACTTC. Amino acid sequence: CASSNGLAGSTSYEQYF.

V gene TRBV9 combines with J gene TRBJ2-2; 10 nucleotides align to TRBD2. The CDR3 sequence is 16 residues long. Germline lookup yields CDR1 SGDLS and CDR2 YYNGEE. Unmatched junction bases numbered 0, after V lost 0 bases and J lost 1 base. CDR3 sequence: CASSVVAGGNTGELFF. The CDR3 DNA is TGTGCCAGCAGCGTAGTAGCGGGGGGGAACACCGGGGAGCTGTTTTTT.

This clone showed up just a few times. The rearrangement joins TRBV6-6 to TRBJ2-3, with D maybe TRBD2 (6 bases). CDR1 MNHNY and CDR2 SVGAGI come from the germline V gene (reference sequence). The germline V and J ends were trimmed by 8 bases and 1 base, with 13 bases remaining between them. CDR3 length: 14 residues. In DNA form, the CDR3 reads TGTGCCAGCGAGAGGCGGGGAGGCACAGATACGCAGTATTTT. Its protein product is CASERRGGTDTQYF.